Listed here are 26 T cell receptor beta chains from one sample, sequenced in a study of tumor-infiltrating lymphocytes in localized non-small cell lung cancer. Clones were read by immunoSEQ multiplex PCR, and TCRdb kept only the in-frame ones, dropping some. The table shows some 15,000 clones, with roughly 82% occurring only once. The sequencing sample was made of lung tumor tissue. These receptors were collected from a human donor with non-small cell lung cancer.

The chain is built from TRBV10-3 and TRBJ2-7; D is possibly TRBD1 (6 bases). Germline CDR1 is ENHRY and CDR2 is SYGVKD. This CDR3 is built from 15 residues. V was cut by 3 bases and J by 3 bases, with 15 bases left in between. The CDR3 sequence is CAISEWDTPFYEQYF. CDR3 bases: TGTGCCATCAGTGAATGGGACACCCCCTTCTACGAGCAGTACTTC.

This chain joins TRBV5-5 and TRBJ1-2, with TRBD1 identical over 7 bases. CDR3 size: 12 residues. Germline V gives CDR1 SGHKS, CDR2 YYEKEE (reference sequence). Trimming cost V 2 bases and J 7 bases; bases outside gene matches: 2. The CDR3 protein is CASSFNRGGYTF. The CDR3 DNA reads TGTGCCAGCAGCTTTAACAGGGGTGGCTACACCTTC.

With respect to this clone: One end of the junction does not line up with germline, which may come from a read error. CDR3 DNA sequence: TGTGCTAGCAGCTTAGAACGGCACAATGAGCAGTTCTTC. Protein product: CASSLERHNEQFF. The genes are TRBV7-7 and TRBJ2-1, with D unresolved. The CDR3 contains 13 residues. Germline V gene data show CDR1 as SSHAT and CDR2 as FNYEAQ (reference sequence).

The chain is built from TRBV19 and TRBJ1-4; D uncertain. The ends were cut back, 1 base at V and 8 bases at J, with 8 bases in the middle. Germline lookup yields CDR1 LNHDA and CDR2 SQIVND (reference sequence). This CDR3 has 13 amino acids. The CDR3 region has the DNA TGTGCCAGTAGTATAGCGTTTTCGGAAAAACTGTTTTTT. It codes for CASSIAFSEKLFF.

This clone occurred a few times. This CDR3 is CASSSGRGGTDTQYF. The CDR3 region has the DNA TGCGCCAGCAGTTCAGGGAGAGGGGGCACAGATACGCAGTATTTT. The gene calls are TRBV5-1 and TRBJ2-3; D assignment may be TRBD1 or TRBD2 (5 bases each). This CDR3 has 15 amino acids. Germline V gene sequence: CDR1 SGHRS, CDR2 YFSETQ. The V gene lost 5 bases and the J gene lost 1 base, with 14 bases spanning the gap.

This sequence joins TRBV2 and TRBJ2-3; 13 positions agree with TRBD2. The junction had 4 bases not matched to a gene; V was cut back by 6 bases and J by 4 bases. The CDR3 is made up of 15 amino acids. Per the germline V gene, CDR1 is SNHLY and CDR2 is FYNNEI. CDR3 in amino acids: CASRGLAGAPDTQYF. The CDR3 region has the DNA TGTGCCAGCAGAGGACTAGCGGGGGCCCCAGATACGCAGTATTTT.

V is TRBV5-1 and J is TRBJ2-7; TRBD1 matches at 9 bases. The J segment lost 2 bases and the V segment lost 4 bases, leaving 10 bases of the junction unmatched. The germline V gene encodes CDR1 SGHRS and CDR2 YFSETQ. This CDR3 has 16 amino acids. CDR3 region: CASSQATGGAPYEQYF. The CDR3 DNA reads TGCGCCAGCAGCCAAGCAACAGGGGGCGCCCCCTACGAGCAGTACTTC. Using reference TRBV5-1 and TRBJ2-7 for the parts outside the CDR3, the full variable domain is KAGVTQTPRYLIKTRGQQVTLSCSPISGHRSVSWYQQTPGQGLQFLFEYFSETQRNKGNFPGRFSGRQFSNSRSEMNVSTLELGDSALYLCASSQATGGAPYEQYFGPGTRLTVT.

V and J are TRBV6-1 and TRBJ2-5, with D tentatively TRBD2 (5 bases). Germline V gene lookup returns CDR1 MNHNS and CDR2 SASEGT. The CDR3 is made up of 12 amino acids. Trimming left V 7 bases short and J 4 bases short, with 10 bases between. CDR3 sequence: CASTREGETQYF. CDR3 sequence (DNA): TGTGCCAGCACCCGCGAGGGAGAGACCCAGTACTTC.

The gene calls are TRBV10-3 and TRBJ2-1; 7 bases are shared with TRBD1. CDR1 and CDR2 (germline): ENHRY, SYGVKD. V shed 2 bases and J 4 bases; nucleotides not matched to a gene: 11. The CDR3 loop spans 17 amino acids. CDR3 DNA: TGTGCCATCAGTGAGGCGTCGGGACAGCGAAAGTACAATGAGCAGTTCTTC. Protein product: CAISEASGQRKYNEQFF.

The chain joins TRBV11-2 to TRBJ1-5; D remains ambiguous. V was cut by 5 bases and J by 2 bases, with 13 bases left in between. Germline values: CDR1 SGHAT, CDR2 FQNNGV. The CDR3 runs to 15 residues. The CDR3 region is CASSPGGLGNQPQHF. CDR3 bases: TGTGCCAGCAGCCCGGGAGGGTTGGGCAATCAGCCCCAGCATTTT.

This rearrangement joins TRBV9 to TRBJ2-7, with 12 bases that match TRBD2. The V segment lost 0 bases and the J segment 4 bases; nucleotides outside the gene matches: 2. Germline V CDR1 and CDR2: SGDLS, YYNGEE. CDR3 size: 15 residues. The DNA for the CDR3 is TGTGCCAGCAGCGTAGGGGGGACTAGCGGGTACGAGCAGTACTTC. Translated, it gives CASSVGGTSGYEQYF.

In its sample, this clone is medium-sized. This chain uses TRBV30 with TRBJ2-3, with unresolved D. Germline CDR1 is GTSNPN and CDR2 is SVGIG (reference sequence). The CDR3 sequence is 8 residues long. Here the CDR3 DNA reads TGTGCTGCAGATACGCAGTATTTT. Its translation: CAADTQYF.

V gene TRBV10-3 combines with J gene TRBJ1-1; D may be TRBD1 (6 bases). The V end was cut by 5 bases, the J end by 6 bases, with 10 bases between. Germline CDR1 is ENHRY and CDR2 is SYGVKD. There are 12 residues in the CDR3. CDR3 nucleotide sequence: TGTGCCATCAGTACAGGGTCTCCTGAAGCTTTCTTT. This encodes CAISTGSPEAFF.

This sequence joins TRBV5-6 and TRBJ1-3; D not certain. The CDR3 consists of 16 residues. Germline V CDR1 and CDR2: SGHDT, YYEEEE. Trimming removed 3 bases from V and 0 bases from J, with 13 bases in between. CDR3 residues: CASSSDGFGSGNTIYF. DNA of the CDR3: TGTGCCAGCAGCTCTGACGGGTTCGGCTCTGGAAACACCATATATTTT.

Here the CDR3 DNA reads TGTGCCAGCAGCTTTAAGCGGTCCTACAATGAGCAGTTCTTC. Encoded protein: CASSFKRSYNEQFF. The V call is TRBV5-4, the J call TRBJ2-1, with a tentative D call TRBD2 (5 bases). CDR3 length: 14 residues. The germline V and J ends were trimmed by 2 bases and 1 base, with 7 bases remaining between them. The germline CDR1 and CDR2 sequences are SGHNT and YYREEE (reference sequence).

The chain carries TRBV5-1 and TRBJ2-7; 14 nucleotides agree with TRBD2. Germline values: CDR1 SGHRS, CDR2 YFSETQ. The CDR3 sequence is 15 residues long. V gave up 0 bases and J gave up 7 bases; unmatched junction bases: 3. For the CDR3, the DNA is TGCGCCAGCAGCTTGGCGGGACTAGCGGGGGAGGAGCAGTACTTC. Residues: CASSLAGLAGEEQYF.

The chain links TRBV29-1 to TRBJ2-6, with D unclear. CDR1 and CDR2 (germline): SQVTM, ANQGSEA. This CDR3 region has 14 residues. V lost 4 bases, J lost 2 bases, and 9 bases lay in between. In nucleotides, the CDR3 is TGCAGCGTTGCCCAGGCAACTGGGGCCAACGTCCTGACTTTC. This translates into CSVAQATGANVLTF.

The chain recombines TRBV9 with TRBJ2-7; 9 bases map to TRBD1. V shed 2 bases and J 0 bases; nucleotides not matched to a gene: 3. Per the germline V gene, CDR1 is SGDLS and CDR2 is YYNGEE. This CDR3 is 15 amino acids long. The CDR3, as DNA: TGTGCCAGCAGCGTCGGGACAGGGAGCTCCTACGAGCAGTACTTC. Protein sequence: CASSVGTGSSYEQYF.

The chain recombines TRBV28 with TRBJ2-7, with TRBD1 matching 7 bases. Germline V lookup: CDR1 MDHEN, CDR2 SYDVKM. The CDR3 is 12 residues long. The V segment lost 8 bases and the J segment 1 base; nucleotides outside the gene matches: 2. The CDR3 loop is CASVDRSYEQYF. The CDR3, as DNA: TGTGCCAGCGTGGACAGGTCCTACGAGCAGTACTTC.

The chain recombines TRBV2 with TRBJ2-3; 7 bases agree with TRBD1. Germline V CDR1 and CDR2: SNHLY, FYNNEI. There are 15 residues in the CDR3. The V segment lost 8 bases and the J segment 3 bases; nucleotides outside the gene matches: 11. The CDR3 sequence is CASGDSRGMTDTQYF. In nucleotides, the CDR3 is TGTGCCAGCGGGGACAGCCGGGGCATGACAGATACGCAGTATTTT. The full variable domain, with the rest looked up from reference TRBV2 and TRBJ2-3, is EPEVTQTPSHQVTQMGQEVILRCVPISNHLYFYWYRQILGQKVEFLVSFYNNEISEKSEIFDDQFSVERPDGSNFTLKIRSTKLEDSAMYFCASGDSRGMTDTQYFGPGTRLTVL.

The CDR3 loop reads CAISGGQGRYGYTF. The DNA for the CDR3 is TGTGCCATCAGTGGGGGACAGGGGAGATATGGCTACACCTTC. V and J are TRBV10-3 and TRBJ1-2, with 10 bases matching TRBD1. The V and J ends lost 4 bases and 5 bases, in that order; junction bases with no gene match: 4. Germline assignment: CDR1 ENHRY and CDR2 SYGVKD. The CDR3 sequence is 14 residues long.

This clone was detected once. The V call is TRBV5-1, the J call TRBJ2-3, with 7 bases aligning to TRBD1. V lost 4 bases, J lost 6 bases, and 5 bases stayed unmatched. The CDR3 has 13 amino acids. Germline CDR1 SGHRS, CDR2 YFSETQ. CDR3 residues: CASSNDRVDTQYF. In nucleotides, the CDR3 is TGCGCCAGCAGCAACGACAGGGTTGATACGCAGTATTTT.

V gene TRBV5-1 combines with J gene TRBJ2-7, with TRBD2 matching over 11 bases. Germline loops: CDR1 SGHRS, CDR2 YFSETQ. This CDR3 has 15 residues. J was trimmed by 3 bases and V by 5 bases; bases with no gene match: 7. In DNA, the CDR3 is TGCGCCAGCAGGGGTGGACTAGCGGGTTACTACGAGCAGTACTTC. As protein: CASRGGLAGYYEQYF. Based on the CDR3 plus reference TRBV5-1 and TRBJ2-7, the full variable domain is KAGVTQTPRYLIKTRGQQVTLSCSPISGHRSVSWYQQTPGQGLQFLFEYFSETQRNKGNFPGRFSGRQFSNSRSEMNVSTLELGDSALYLCASRGGLAGYYEQYFGPGTRLTVT.

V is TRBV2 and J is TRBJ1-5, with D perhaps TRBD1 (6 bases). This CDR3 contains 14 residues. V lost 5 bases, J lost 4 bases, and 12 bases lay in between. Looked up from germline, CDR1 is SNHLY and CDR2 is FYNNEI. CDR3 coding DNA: TGTGCCAGCAGTTTGACAGGACGAAATCAGCCCCAGCATTTT. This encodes CASSLTGRNQPQHF. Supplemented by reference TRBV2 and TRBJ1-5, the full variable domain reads EPEVTQTPSHQVTQMGQEVILRCVPISNHLYFYWYRQILGQKVEFLVSFYNNEISEKSEIFDDQFSVERPDGSNFTLKIRSTKLEDSAMYFCASSLTGRNQPQHFGDGTRLSIL.

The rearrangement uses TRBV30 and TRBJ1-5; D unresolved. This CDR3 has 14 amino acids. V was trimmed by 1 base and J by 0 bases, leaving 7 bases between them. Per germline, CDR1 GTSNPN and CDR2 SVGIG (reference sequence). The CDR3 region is CAWSGSVSNQPQHF. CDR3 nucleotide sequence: TGTGCCTGGAGTGGGTCGGTTAGCAATCAGCCCCAGCATTTT.

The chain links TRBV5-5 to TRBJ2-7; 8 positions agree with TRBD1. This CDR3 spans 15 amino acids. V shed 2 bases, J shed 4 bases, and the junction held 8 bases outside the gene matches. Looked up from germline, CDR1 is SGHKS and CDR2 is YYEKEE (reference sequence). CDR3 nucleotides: TGTGCCAGCAGCTTTTCCCGGACAGGGAATTACGAGCAGTACTTC. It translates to CASSFSRTGNYEQYF.